Listed here are 23 T cell receptor beta chains from one sample, sequenced in a study of cytomegalovirus exposure and HLA in healthy donors. The PCR employed 60 Vbeta primers together with 13 Jbeta primers. This table comes from immunoSEQ multiplex PCR, and its TCRdb copy is limited to in-frame clones, with some not included. This repertoire comprises approximately 110,000 clones; its ten largest clones make up 1%. Sequencing input: PBMCs. These receptors all come from a young man in good health and CMV-seronegative.

The chain carries TRBV6-5 and TRBJ2-7, with TRBD2 matching 13 bases. Germline CDR1 and CDR2: MNHEY and SVGAGI. Trimming cost V 9 bases and J 5 bases; bases outside gene matches: 7. The CDR3 length is 14 residues. The CDR3 region is CASGLAGAVNEQYF. CDR3 DNA sequence: TGTGCCAGTGGACTAGCGGGAGCGGTTAACGAGCAGTACTTC.

The chain is built from TRBV7-9 and TRBJ1-2; 7 bases agree with TRBD1. CDR3 length: 13 residues. Germline trimming cut 3 bases from V and 6 bases from J; bases unmatched to any gene: 4. Germline V gene lookup returns CDR1 SEHNR and CDR2 FQNEAQ (reference sequence). The CDR3 nucleotides read TGTGCCAGCAGCTTCAAGGGGGCAAATGGCTACACCTTC. Translation gives CASSFKGANGYTF.

J is TRBJ2-7 and V is TRBV4-1; TRBD1 is a possible D gene (5 bases). The CDR3 has 14 amino acids. Trimming cost V 0 bases and J 5 bases, with 11 bases left between them. The germline V gene has CDR1 MGHRA and CDR2 YSYEKL. The CDR3 here is CASSQDQGLDEQYF. The CDR3 DNA reads TGCGCCAGCAGCCAAGATCAGGGTCTAGACGAGCAGTACTTC.

This sequence joins TRBV7-2 and TRBJ2-1; 7 bases fit TRBD1. The CDR3 extends over 15 amino acids. With V trimmed by 3 bases and J by 2 bases, 4 bases remained unmatched. The germline CDR1 and CDR2 sequences are SGHTA and FQGNSA. CDR3 nucleotides: TGTGCCAGCAGCTTCCCAAGGGGGCCCTACAATGAGCAGTTCTTC. It codes for CASSFPRGPYNEQFF.

The CDR3 here is CASSHDLQGGNQPQHF. For the CDR3, the DNA is TGTGCCAGCAGCCACGACTTACAGGGAGGGAATCAGCCCCAGCATTTT. This chain links TRBV11-2 with TRBJ1-5, with D perhaps TRBD1 (6 bases). The germline CDR1 and CDR2 sequences are SGHAT and FQNNGV. CDR3 length: 16 residues. The V and J ends lost 5 bases and 4 bases respectively, with 18 bases between them.

This sequence joins TRBV19 and TRBJ1-5; TRBD1 is a possible D gene (5 bases). The CDR3 is 14 amino acids. The germline V gene encodes CDR1 LNHDA and CDR2 SQIVND (reference sequence). V lost 3 bases and J lost 4, with 10 bases in between. The CDR3 reads CASSMRGGNQPQHF. The CDR3 coding sequence is TGTGCCAGTAGTATGCGGGGGGGGAATCAGCCCCAGCATTTT. The full variable domain, in which reference TRBV19 and TRBJ1-5 provide the parts outside the CDR3, is DGGITQSPKYLFRKEGQNVTLSCEQNLNHDAMYWYRQDPGQGLRLIYYSQIVNDFQKGDIAEGYSVSREKKESFPLTVTSAQKNPTAFYLCASSMRGGNQPQHFGDGTRLSIL.

The chain employs TRBV7-6 and TRBJ2-1; 10 bases map to TRBD1. The CDR3 sequence is 16 residues long. Per the germline V gene, CDR1 is SGHVS and CDR2 is FNYEAQ. The V gene end was trimmed by 5 bases and the J gene end by 8 bases; junction bases not matched to a gene: 12. CDR3 DNA: TGTGCCAGCAGCCTGGCCGGGACAGGGGAGAGGGATGAGCAGTTCTTC. This encodes CASSLAGTGERDEQFF.

V usage is TRBV10-3 and J usage is TRBJ1-6, with 8 bases identical to TRBD1. The CDR3 spans 14 residues. Per the germline V gene, CDR1 is ENHRY and CDR2 is SYGVKD. The J segment lost 8 bases and the V segment lost 8 bases, leaving 8 bases of the junction unmatched. CDR3 sequence (DNA): TGTGCCATCGCGGCAGGGGGCTTGGATTCACCCCTCCACTTT. It is translated as CAIAAGGLDSPLHF.

V gene TRBV6-5 combines with J gene TRBJ1-1; possible D gene TRBD1, 6 bases. The CDR3 covers 14 residues. CDR1 is MNHEY, CDR2 SVGAGI, per germline. The V end lost 5 bases, the J end lost 1 base, and 11 bases lay between the germline ends. The CDR3, as DNA: TGTGCCAGCAGTGAATCAGGGGAGAACACTGAAGCTTTCTTT. Residues: CASSESGENTEAFF.

The chain combines TRBV30 with TRBJ2-5; the D is unclear. The length of the CDR3 is 13 residues. The germline gives CDR1 GTSNPN, CDR2 SVGIG (reference sequence). V was trimmed by 2 bases and J by 7 bases, leaving 14 bases between them. CDR3 sequence reads: CAWSKNGAGTQYF. In DNA form, the CDR3 reads TGTGCCTGGAGTAAAAACGGAGCTGGGACCCAGTACTTC. Combining the CDR3 with reference TRBV30 and TRBJ2-5 gives the whole variable domain SQTIHQWPATLVQPVGSPLSLECTVEGTSNPNLYWYRQAAGRGLQLLFYSVGIGQISSEVPQNLSASRPQDRQFILSSKKLLLSDSGFYLCAWSKNGAGTQYFGPGTRLLVL.

The chain carries TRBV19 and TRBJ1-1; 8 bases fit TRBD1. Losses at the gene ends were 0 bases for V and 0 bases for J; bases not matched to a gene: 12. The CDR3 runs to 19 residues. Germline values: CDR1 LNHDA, CDR2 SQIVND (reference sequence). The CDR3 loop is CASSIDHLGRTGLNTEAFF. For the CDR3, the DNA is TGTGCCAGTAGTATAGATCATTTGGGTAGGACAGGGTTGAACACTGAAGCTTTCTTT.

The chain combines TRBV6-1 with TRBJ2-1; D is unclear. The CDR3 covers 14 residues. Trimming pared 3 bases from V and 0 bases from J, leaving 6 bases between. CDR1 is MNHNS and CDR2 is SASEGT in the germline V gene. CDR3 sequence (DNA): TGTGCCAGCAGTGAGAACTACTCCTACAATGAGCAGTTCTTC. Amino acid sequence: CASSENYSYNEQFF.

The chain combines TRBV27 with TRBJ1-5; the match to TRBD1 covers 8 bases. The CDR3 loop spans 13 amino acids. CDR1 MNHEY and CDR2 SMNVEV come from the germline V gene (reference sequence). V shed 2 bases and J 7 bases; nucleotides not matched to a gene: 1. The DNA for the CDR3 is TGTGCCAGCAGTTTACAGGGGGCCCAGCCCCAGCATTTT. Its translation: CASSLQGAQPQHF.

The genes are TRBV7-2 and TRBJ2-7; 10 bases are a match to TRBD2. V gave up 1 base and J gave up 0 bases; unmatched junction bases: 9. The CDR3 spans 18 residues. In germline, CDR1 is SGHTA, CDR2 FQGNSA. The CDR3 loop is CASSLGGSGRSSSYEQYF. The DNA of the CDR3 is TGTGCCAGCAGCTTAGGGGGTAGCGGGAGGTCCAGCTCCTACGAGCAGTACTTC.

V usage is TRBV5-1 and J usage is TRBJ2-7; 7 bases match TRBD1. Losses at the gene ends were 4 bases for V and 1 base for J; bases not matched to a gene: 5. This CDR3 spans 14 amino acids. From germline, CDR1 is SGHRS and CDR2 YFSETQ. CDR3 DNA sequence: TGCGCCAGCAGCCCTGGACAGGCTTCCTACGAGCAGTACTTC. Protein product: CASSPGQASYEQYF.

The V call is TRBV20-1, the J call TRBJ2-1; a weak D match, TRBD2 (6 bases). This CDR3 comprises 10 residues. Germline V gives CDR1 DFQATT, CDR2 SNEGSKA (reference sequence). V was clipped by 5 bases and J by 13 bases, with 12 bases between them. For the CDR3, the DNA is TGCAGTGCTGGGGGGATAGCTCAGTTCTTC. Residues: CSAGGIAQFF.

The chain has TRBV29-1 and TRBJ2-3; TRBD2 might be the D (7 bases). The CDR3 is 14 amino acids. Trimming removed 4 bases from V and 2 bases from J, with 13 bases in between. CDR1 is SQVTM, CDR2 ANQGSEA, per germline. CDR3 loop: CSVVWGGPTDTQYF. For the CDR3, the DNA is TGCAGCGTTGTTTGGGGGGGGCCCACAGATACGCAGTATTTT.

The chain uses TRBV29-1 and TRBJ2-5, with 15 bases that match TRBD2. The J call is uncertain, as TRBJ2-7 better fits the DNA end. This CDR3 has 16 amino acids. Germline V gene lookup returns CDR1 SQVTM and CDR2 ANQGSEA. The CDR3 DNA reads as TGCAGCGTTGATGCCGGGACTAGCGGGAGGAGGTACGAGCAGTACTTC. Residues: CSVDAGTSGRRYEQYF.

This chain links TRBV7-9 with TRBJ2-5; possibly TRBD1 for D (6 bases). V gave up 5 bases and J gave up 9 bases, with 19 bases separating them. CDR1 is SEHNR, CDR2 FQNEAQ, per germline (reference sequence). CDR3 length: 14 residues. The CDR3 loop reads CASSNRGREGAQYF. The CDR3 DNA follows: TGTGCCAGCAGCAACCGGGGCCGAGAGGGGGCCCAGTACTTC.

This chain joins TRBV25-1 and TRBJ1-4; a weak D match, TRBD1 (5 bases). CDR3 length: 16 residues. Trimming left V 3 bases short and J 7 bases short, with 18 bases between. Per germline, CDR1 MGHDK and CDR2 SYGVNS. In nucleotides, the CDR3 is TGTGCCAGCAGTGACTCTATCGGGGGACGGGGTGAAAAACTGTTTTTT. It translates to CASSDSIGGRGEKLFF.

This chain connects TRBV27 to TRBJ2-5; 7 bases align to TRBD1. CDR3 size: 16 residues. The germline V gene has CDR1 MNHEY and CDR2 SMNVEV (reference sequence). J gave up 2 bases and V 3 bases, and 9 bases lay outside the gene matches. CDR3 protein: CASSFRPGRGQETQYF. CDR3 bases: TGTGCCAGCAGTTTTCGCCCCGGCAGGGGGCAAGAGACCCAGTACTTC.

The chain couples TRBV7-9 to TRBJ1-2; perhaps TRBD1 as D (5 bases). The CDR3 sequence is 15 residues long. V was pared by 5 bases and J by 3 bases, with 16 bases between. The germline V gene has CDR1 SEHNR and CDR2 FQNEAQ (reference sequence). DNA for the CDR3: TGTGCCAGCAGCCCGGGGGACCCGGGGCACTATGGCTACACCTTC. This sequence encodes CASSPGDPGHYGYTF. Drawing the rest from reference TRBV7-9 and TRBJ1-2, the complete variable domain is DTGVSQNPRHKITKRGQNVTFRCDPISEHNRLYWYRQTLGQGPEFLTYFQNEAQLEKSRLLSDRFSAERPKGSFSTLEIQRTEQGDSAMYLCASSPGDPGHYGYTFGSGTRLTVV.

The chain combines TRBV30 with TRBJ2-5; D perhaps matches TRBD1 (6 bases). The germline V gene encodes CDR1 GTSNPN and CDR2 SVGIG (reference sequence). Trimming took 1 base from V and 1 from J, leaving 7 bases between them. This CDR3 region has 13 residues. CDR3 nucleotide sequence: TGTGCCTGGAGTGGGACAGTCCAAGAGACCCAGTACTTC. The encoded protein is CAWSGTVQETQYF.